This TCR beta chain was observed in a study of response to subunit inactivated influenza vaccine. Regarding the study as a whole: Few additional T cells are recruited per seasonal influenza vaccination, authors suggested.

In regard to this clonotype: Its cognate antigen is unknown.

TCRdb fed the RT-PCR reads into MiXCR, producing one record per CDR3 protein. The data hold hundreds of thousands of distinct CDR3 sequences, with less than 30% observed a single time. This specimen was CD4+ T cells sorted from PBMCs, taken 5 days after vaccination. The receptor was derived from a man in his forties or fifties who received an inactivated influenza vaccine.

The CDR3, as DNA: TGTGCCAGTAGTAACCAGGGACTAGTTTACAATGAGCAGTTCTTC. This encodes CASSNQGLVYNEQFF. The rearrangement uses TRBV19 and TRBJ2-1, with 8 bases identical to TRBD2. Germline V gives CDR1 LNHDA, CDR2 SQIVND (reference sequence). This CDR3 is built from 15 residues. The J segment lost 4 bases and the V segment lost 4 bases, leaving 6 bases of the junction unmatched.